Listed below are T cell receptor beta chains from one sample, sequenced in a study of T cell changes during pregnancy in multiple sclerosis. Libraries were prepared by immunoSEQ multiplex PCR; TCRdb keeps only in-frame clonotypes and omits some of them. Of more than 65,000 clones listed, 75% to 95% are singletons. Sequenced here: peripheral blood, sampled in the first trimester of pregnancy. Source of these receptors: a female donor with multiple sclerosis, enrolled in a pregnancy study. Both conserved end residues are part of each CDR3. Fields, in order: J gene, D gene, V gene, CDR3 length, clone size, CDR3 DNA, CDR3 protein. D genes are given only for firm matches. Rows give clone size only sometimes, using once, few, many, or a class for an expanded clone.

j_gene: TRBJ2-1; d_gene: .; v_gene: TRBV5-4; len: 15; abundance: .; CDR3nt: TGTGCCAGCAGCTTGGATCTTACACCCTACAATGAGCAGTTCTTC; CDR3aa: CASSLDLTPYNEQFF
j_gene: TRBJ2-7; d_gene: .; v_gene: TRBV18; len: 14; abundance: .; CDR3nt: TGTGCCAGCTCACCGCAGCGGGCACGCTACGAGCAGTACTTC; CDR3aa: CASSPQRARYEQYF
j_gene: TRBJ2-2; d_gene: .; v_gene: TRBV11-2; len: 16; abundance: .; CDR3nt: TGTGCCAGCAGCTTAGATCGACAGTGGGTCGTCGGGGAGCTGTTTTTT; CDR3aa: CASSLDRQWVVGELFF
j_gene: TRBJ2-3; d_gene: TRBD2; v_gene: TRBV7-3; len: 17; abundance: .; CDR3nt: TGTGCCAGCAGCTCTGGACTAGCGGGAGGTTACACAGATACGCAGTATTTT; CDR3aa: CASSSGLAGGYTDTQYF
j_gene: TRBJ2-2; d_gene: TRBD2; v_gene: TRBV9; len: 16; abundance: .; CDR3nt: TGTGCCAGCAGCGTACGGCCTAGCGGTAACACCGGGGAGCTGTTTTTT; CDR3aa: CASSVRPSGNTGELFF
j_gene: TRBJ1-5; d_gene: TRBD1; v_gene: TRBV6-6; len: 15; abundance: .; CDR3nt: TGTGCCAGCAGCCAGGACAGGGTCAGCAATCAGCCCCAGCATTTT; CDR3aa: CASSQDRVSNQPQHF
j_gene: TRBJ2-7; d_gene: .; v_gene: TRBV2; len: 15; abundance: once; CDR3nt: TGTGCCAGCAGGACCTCTTGGGGGCGTTACTACGAGCAGTACTTC; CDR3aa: CASRTSWGRYYEQYF
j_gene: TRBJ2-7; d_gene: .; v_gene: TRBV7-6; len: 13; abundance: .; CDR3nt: TGTGCCAGCAGCTTAGGCCCGCAGGGCGAGCAGTACTTC; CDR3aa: CASSLGPQGEQYF
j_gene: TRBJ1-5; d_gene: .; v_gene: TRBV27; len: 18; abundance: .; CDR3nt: TGTGCCAGCAGTGCCACCGCCTTAACAGGGTTTCCCAATCAGCCCCAGCATTTT; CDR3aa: CASSATALTGFPNQPQHF
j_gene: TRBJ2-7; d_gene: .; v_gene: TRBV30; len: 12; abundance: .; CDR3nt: TGTGCCTGGAGTGAGGCGGCCGACGAGCAGTACTTC; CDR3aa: CAWSEAADEQYF
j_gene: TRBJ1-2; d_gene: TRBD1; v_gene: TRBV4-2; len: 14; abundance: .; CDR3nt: TGTGCCAGCAGCCGAGAGACAGGGGGCTATGGCTACACCTTC; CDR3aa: CASSRETGGYGYTF
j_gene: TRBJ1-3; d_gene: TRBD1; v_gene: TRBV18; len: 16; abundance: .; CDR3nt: TGTGCCAGCTCATTTAACAGGGGTCACTCTGGAAACACCATATCTTTT; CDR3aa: CASSFNRGHSGNTISF
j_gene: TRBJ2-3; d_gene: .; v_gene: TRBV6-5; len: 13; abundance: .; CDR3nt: TGTGCCAGCAGGGGGGGAGAGACAGATACGCAGTATTTT; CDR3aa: CASRGGETDTQYF
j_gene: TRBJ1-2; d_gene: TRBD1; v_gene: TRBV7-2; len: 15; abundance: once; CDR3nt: TGTGCCAGCAGCCAGAGGGCCAGGGGGCAGGGTGGCTACACCTTC; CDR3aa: CASSQRARGQGGYTF
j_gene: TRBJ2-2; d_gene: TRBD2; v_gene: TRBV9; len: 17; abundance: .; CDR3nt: TGTGCCAGCAGCGGACTAGCGGGCGGAACGAACACCGGGGAGCTGTTTTTT; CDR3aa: CASSGLAGGTNTGELFF
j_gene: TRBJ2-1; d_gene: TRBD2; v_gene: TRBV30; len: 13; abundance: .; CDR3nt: TGTGCCTGGAACGGGGGAGGGTACAATGAGCAGTTCTTC; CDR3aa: CAWNGGGYNEQFF
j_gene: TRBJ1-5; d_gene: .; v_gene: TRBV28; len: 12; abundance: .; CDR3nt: TGTGCCAGCAGTCCTCCACGGGGGCCCCAGCATTTT; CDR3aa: CASSPPRGPQHF
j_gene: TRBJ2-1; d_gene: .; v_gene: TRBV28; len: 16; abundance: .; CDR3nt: TGTGCCAGCAGTGTTTTCGGGGATAGCTCCTACAATGAGCAGTTCTTC; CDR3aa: CASSVFGDSSYNEQFF
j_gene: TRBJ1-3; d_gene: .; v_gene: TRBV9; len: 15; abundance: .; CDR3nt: TGTGCCAGCAGCGGAGAACAGGGCTCTGGAAACACCATATATTTT; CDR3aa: CASSGEQGSGNTIYF
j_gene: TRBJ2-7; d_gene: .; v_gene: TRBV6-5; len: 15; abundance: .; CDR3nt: TGTGCCAGCAGTCGGACCCCGGGAAATTCCTACGAGCAGTACTTC; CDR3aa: CASSRTPGNSYEQYF
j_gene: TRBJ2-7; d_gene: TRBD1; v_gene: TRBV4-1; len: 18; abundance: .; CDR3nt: TGCGCCAGCAGCCAAGATTTACCCCTTAGGGACAGGGGTTACGAGCAGTACTTC; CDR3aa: CASSQDLPLRDRGYEQYF
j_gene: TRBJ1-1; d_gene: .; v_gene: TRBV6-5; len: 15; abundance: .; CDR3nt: TGTGCCAGCTCCCCAGGGGATACCCCGAACACTGAAGCTTTCTTT; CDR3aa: CASSPGDTPNTEAFF
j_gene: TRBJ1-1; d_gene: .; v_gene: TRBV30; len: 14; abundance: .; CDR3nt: TGTGCCTGGAGTGAAGGGACTGCAGGAACTGAAGCTTTCTTT; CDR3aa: CAWSEGTAGTEAFF
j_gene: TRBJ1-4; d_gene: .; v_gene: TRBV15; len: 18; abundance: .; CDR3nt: TGTGCCACCAGCAGAGAGAAGCAAACCCCCCTTCATAATGAAAAACTGTTTTTT; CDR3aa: CATSREKQTPLHNEKLFF
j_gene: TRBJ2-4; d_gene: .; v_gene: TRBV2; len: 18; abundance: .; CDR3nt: TGTGCCAGCAGTGAGGCCCATACAGGGAAAGGGGCCAAAAACATTCAGTACTTC; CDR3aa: CASSEAHTGKGAKNIQYF
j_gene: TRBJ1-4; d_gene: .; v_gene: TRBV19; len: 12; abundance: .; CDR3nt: TGTGCCAGTAGTCCCCGGGATGAAAAACTGTTTTTT; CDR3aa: CASSPRDEKLFF
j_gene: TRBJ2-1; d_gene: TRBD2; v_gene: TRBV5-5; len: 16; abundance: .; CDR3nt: TGTGCCAGCAGCTTGGGGCAGCGGGATCCCCTAAGTGAGCAGTTCTTC; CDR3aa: CASSLGQRDPLSEQFF
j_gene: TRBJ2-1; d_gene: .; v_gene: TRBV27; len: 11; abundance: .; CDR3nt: TGTGCCAGCAGTTCACTAGCTGAGCAGTTCTTC; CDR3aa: CASSSLAEQFF
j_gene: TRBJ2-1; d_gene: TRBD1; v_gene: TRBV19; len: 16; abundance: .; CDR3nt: TGTGCCAGTAGTATACCGGGACAGGGTGCTGGAGGTGAGCAGTTCTTC; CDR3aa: CASSIPGQGAGGEQFF
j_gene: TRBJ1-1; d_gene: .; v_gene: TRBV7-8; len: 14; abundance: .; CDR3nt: TGTGCCAGCAGCTTAGTTGCAGGGAACACTGAAGCTTTCTTT; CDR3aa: CASSLVAGNTEAFF
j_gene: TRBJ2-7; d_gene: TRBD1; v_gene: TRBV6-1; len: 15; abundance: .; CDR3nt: TGTGCCAGCAGTGAAGCCGCAGGGGGCAGTTACGAGCAGTACTTC; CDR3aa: CASSEAAGGSYEQYF
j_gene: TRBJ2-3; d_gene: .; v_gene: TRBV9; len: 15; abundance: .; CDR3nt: TGTGCCAGCAGCGTAGGGGACTGGGAACGAGATACGCAGTATTTT; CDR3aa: CASSVGDWERDTQYF
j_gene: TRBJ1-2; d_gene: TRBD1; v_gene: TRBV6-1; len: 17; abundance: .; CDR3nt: TGTGCCAGCAGTGAAGCCGGGACAGGGGGATTTAACTATGGCTACACCTTC; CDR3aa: CASSEAGTGGFNYGYTF
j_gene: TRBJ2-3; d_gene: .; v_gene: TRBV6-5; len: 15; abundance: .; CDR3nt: TGTGCCAGCAGCCCCTCTTACTTTAGCACAGATACGCAGTATTTT; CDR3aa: CASSPSYFSTDTQYF
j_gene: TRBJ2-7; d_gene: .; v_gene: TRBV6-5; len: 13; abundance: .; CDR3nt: TGTGCCAGTCGAAGACTACCCTTTTACGAGCAGTACTTC; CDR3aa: CASRRLPFYEQYF
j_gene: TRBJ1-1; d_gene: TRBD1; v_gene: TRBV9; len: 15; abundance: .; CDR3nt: TGTGCCAGCAGCGTGGCGGACAGGCCGGGGACTGAAGCTTTCTTT; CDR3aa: CASSVADRPGTEAFF
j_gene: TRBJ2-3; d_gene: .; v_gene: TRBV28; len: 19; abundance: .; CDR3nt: TGTGCCAGCAGTTTATTCCTGCTCAAAGGGCCAGCGGAAACAGATACGCAGTATTTT; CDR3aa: CASSLFLLKGPAETDTQYF
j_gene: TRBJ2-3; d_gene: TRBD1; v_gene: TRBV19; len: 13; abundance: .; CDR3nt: TGTGCCAGTAGCGACAGGGTCACAGATACGCAGTATTTT; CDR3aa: CASSDRVTDTQYF
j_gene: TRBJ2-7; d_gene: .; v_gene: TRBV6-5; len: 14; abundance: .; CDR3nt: TGTGCCAGCAGAAATCGGGCAGGGACCTACGAGCAGTACTTC; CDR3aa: CASRNRAGTYEQYF
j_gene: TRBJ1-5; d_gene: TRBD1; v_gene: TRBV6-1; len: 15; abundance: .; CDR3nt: TGTGCCAGCAGTGTTGGGACAGCGGCTAATCAGCCCCAGCATTTT; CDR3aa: CASSVGTAANQPQHF
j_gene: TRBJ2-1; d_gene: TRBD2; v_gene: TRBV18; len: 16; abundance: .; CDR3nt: TGTGCCAGCTCACCACTCAGCGGGGGGGCCCTTAATGAGCAGTTCTTC; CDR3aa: CASSPLSGGALNEQFF
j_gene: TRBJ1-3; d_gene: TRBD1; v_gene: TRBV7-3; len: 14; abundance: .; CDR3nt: TGTGCCAGCAGTTCGGGACAGCCCTCGGACACCATATATTTT; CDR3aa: CASSSGQPSDTIYF
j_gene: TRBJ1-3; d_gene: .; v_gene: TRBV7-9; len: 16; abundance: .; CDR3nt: TGTGCCAGCAGCTTTCCGACAGGTCGCTCTGGAAACACCATATATTTT; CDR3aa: CASSFPTGRSGNTIYF
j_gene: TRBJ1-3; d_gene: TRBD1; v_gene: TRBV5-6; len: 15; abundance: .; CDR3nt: TGTGCCAGCAGCTATTACAGGGGGCTCGGAAACACCATATATTTT; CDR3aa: CASSYYRGLGNTIYF
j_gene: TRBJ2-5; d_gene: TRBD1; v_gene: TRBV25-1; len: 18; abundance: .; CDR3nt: TGTGCCAGCCCGTCAACAGGGGACCACCGTCACCACCAAGAGACCCAGTACTTC; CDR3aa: CASPSTGDHRHHQETQYF
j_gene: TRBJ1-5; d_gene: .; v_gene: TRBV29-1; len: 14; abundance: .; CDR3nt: TGCAGCGTTGAAGTCGGGGGGCGCAATCAGCCCCAGCATTTT; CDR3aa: CSVEVGGRNQPQHF
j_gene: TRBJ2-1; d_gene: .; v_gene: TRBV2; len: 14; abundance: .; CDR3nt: TGTGCCAGCCATCGACAGACTTTATACAATGAGCAGTTCTTC; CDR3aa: CASHRQTLYNEQFF
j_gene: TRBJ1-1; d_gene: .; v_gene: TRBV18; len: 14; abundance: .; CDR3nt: TGTGCCAGCTCACCCGACACATTGAACACTGAAGCTTTCTTT; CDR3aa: CASSPDTLNTEAFF
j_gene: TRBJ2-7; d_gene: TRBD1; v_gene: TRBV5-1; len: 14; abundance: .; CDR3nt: TGCGCCAGCAGCTCGGGACAGGGCGCCTACGAGCAGTACTTC; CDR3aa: CASSSGQGAYEQYF
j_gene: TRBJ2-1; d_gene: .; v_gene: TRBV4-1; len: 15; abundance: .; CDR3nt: TGCGCCAGCAGCCTTGGGCTAATCTCCTACAATGAGCAGTTCTTC; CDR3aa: CASSLGLISYNEQFF
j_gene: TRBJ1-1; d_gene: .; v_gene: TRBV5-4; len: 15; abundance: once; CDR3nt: TGTGCCAGCAACTCGGTGGGGCTGCGGAACACTGAAGCTTTCTTT; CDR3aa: CASNSVGLRNTEAFF
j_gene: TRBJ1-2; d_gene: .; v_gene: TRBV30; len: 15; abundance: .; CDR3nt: TGTGCCTGGAGGGCCTCGGGACTCCTTAACTATGGCTACACCTTC; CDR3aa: CAWRASGLLNYGYTF
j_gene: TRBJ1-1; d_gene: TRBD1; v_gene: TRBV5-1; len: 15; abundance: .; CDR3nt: TGCGCCAGCAGACAGGGACAGGGGGCGATAAGACGAGCTTTCTTT; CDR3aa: CASRQGQGAIRRAFF
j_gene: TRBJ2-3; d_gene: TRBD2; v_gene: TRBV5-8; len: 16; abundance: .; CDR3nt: TGTGCCAGCAGCTTTGAAGCGGGAGGGCCGTCAGATACGCAGTATTTT; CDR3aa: CASSFEAGGPSDTQYF
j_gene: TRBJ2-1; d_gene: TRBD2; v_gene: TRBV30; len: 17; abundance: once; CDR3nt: TGTGCCTGGAGTGTTTTGGCTAGCGGGAGCTCCTACAATGAGCAGTTCTTC; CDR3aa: CAWSVLASGSSYNEQFF
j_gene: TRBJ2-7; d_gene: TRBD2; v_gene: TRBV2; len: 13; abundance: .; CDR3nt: TGTGCCAGCAGTGAATCCCCCGGGGGGGAGCAGTACTTC; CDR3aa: CASSESPGGEQYF